A selection of T cell receptor beta chains follows, all from one sample in a study of blood T cell repertoires in COVID-19. Method: immunoSEQ multiplex PCR; TCRdb's copy keeps in-frame clones and lacks some. The table records 200,000 or so clones, 79% of them present only once. Sequencing was done on a sample of peripheral blood. The receptor source for this set is a man aged 55-75 years with active or convalescent COVID-19. Each CDR3 is given with its conserved first and last residue. The D gene is left open where the match is weak. Size is stated for part of the rows, as once, few or many counts, or as a class when the clone is expanded.

clone_size d_call j_call v_call cdr3_aa cdr3_nt
NA NA TRBJ1-1 TRBV14 CASSPSRVTEAFF TGTGCCAGCAGCCCAAGTCGGGTCACTGAAGCTTTCTTT
NA TRBD2 TRBJ2-1 TRBV19 CASSIVTSGKLIYNEQFF TGTGCCAGTAGTATAGTGACTAGCGGGAAATTAATCTACAATGAGCAGTTCTTC
NA TRBD2 TRBJ2-7 TRBV3-1/TRBV3-2 CASSQGLAGSYEQYF TGTGCCAGCAGCCAAGGACTAGCGGGAAGCTACGAGCAGTACTTC
NA TRBD2 TRBJ2-1 TRBV7-2 CASGRAGSYNEQFF TGTGCCAGCGGGAGGGCGGGTTCCTACAATGAGCAGTTCTTC
NA NA TRBJ2-5 TRBV7-3 CASSRDRGTGETQYF TGTGCCAGCAGCCGAGACCGGGGAACTGGAGAGACCCAGTACTTC
few NA TRBJ2-5 TRBV4-2 CASSQDLRVKTQYF TGTGCCAGCAGCCAAGATCTGAGGGTTAAGACCCAGTACTTC
NA NA TRBJ2-5 TRBV5-1 CASSTRRETQYF TGCGCCAGCAGCACTAGAAGGGAGACCCAGTACTTC
NA NA TRBJ2-7 TRBV7-2 CASSPLSPYEQYF TGTGCCAGCAGCCCCCTCTCCCCCTACGAGCAGTACTTC
NA NA TRBJ2-7 TRBV21-1 CASSKQRHSYEQYF TGTGCCAGCAGCAAACAGCGCCACTCCTACGAGCAGTACTTC
NA TRBD1 TRBJ2-2 TRBV5-1 CASSLRQGQAPVKGELFF TGCGCCAGCAGCTTGAGACAGGGACAGGCACCGGTTAAGGGGGAGCTGTTTTTT
NA TRBD2 TRBJ2-7 TRBV27 CASREGATRLAGGKLYEQYF TGTGCCAGCAGGGAGGGGGCTACGAGACTAGCGGGAGGGAAGTTGTACGAGCAGTACTTC
NA NA TRBJ2-7 TRBV7-2 CASSLRDTHYEQYF TGTGCCAGCAGCTTACGGGACACTCACTACGAGCAGTACTTC
NA TRBD1 TRBJ1-1 TRBV28 CASSSTGGVNTEAFF TGTGCCAGCAGTTCCACAGGGGGCGTGAACACTGAAGCTTTCTTT
NA NA TRBJ1-3 TRBV12-5 CASGSEGRSGNTIYF TGTGCTAGTGGTTCGGAGGGGAGGTCAGGAAACACCATATATTTT
NA NA TRBJ2-3 TRBV6-5 CASSPSGTSTDTQYF TGTGCCAGCAGTCCGAGCGGAACTAGCACAGATACGCAGTATTTT
NA NA TRBJ2-4 TRBV18 CASSPPDGKVNF TGTGCCAGCTCACCACCGGACGGGAAGGTGAACTTC
few NA TRBJ1-5 TRBV7-2 CASSFQQGQPQHF TGTGCCAGCAGCTTCCAACAGGGACAGCCCCAGCATTTT
NA TRBD2 TRBJ2-7 TRBV27 CASSGTLAGGEQYF TGTGCCAGCTCCGGAACCCTAGCGGGAGGCGAGCAGTACTTC
NA NA TRBJ1-1 TRBV9 CASSVGGEGRTEAFF TGTGCCAGCAGCGTAGGGGGTGAGGGTCGAACTGAAGCTTTCTTT
NA NA TRBJ2-5 TRBV9 CASSVAPQQETQYF TGTGCCAGCAGCGTAGCTCCACAGCAAGAGACCCAGTACTTC
few NA TRBJ2-3 TRBV29-1 CSVAAVQGDTQYF TGCAGCGTTGCGGCCGTGCAGGGAGATACGCAGTATTTT
NA NA TRBJ2-1 TRBV6-5 CASSNRGARDEQFF TGTGCCAGCAGCAACCGGGGAGCTAGGGATGAGCAGTTCTTC
once TRBD2 TRBJ2-7 TRBV5-1 CASSLEGLAAYEQYF TGCGCCAGCAGCTTGGAGGGACTAGCGGCCTACGAGCAGTACTTC